These T cell receptor beta chains were read from a single sample in a study of blood T cell repertoires in COVID-19. Assay used: immunoSEQ multiplex PCR; TCRdb lists only in-frame clones, some missing. The repertoire has over 250,000 clones, more than 75% of them found once; the top ten carry 2% to 3%. Sequenced: peripheral blood. These TCRs come from a woman aged 50 to 65 with acute or convalescent COVID-19. Both conserved end residues are part of each CDR3. A D gene is named only where the DNA matches it firmly. Clone size is given for some rows only: seen once, a few or many times, or a class if the clone is expanded.

j_call clone_size v_call d_call cdr3_aa cdr3_nt
TRBJ1-3 - TRBV5-1 - CASSLAPESGNTIYF TGCGCCAGCAGCTTGGCGCCGGAGTCTGGAAACACCATATATTTT
TRBJ2-1 - TRBV3-1/TRBV3-2 - CASSTFREASYNEQFF TGTGCCAGCAGCACCTTCAGGGAGGCATCCTACAATGAGCAGTTCTTC
TRBJ2-1 - TRBV19 TRBD1 CASTDRGGNEQFF TGTGCCAGCACCGACAGGGGTGGCAATGAGCAGTTCTTC
TRBJ1-1 - TRBV18 TRBD1 CASSPLTGAGTEAFF TGTGCCAGCTCACCATTGACAGGGGCTGGCACTGAAGCTTTCTTT
TRBJ2-5 - TRBV28 - CASSPTVGETQYF TGTGCCAGCAGCCCTACAGTGGGAGAGACCCAGTACTTC
TRBJ2-7 once TRBV28 TRBD2 CASSVRGGEQYF TGTGCCAGCAGTGTACGGGGGGGCGAGCAGTACTTC
TRBJ2-3 - TRBV5-8 - CASSPRRGNTQYF TGTGCCAGCAGCCCGAGGAGGGGAAATACGCAGTATTTT
TRBJ2-7 once TRBV11-2 TRBD1 CASSSAPGQPKVYEQYF TGTGCCAGCAGCTCAGCTCCGGGACAGCCAAAAGTCTACGAGCAGTACTTC
TRBJ2-7 few TRBV18 TRBD1 CASSPGTANSYEQYF TGTGCCAGCTCACCTGGGACAGCGAACTCCTACGAGCAGTACTTC
TRBJ2-7 - TRBV25-1 - CASSTQGFGAYEQYF TGTGCCAGCAGTACCCAGGGGTTTGGGGCCTACGAGCAGTACTTC
TRBJ2-3 - TRBV29-1 - CSVEKGGTDTQYF TGCAGCGTTGAAAAAGGGGGCACAGATACGCAGTATTTT
TRBJ2-5 - TRBV16 - CASSHPGQLGLGTQYF TGTGCCAGCAGCCACCCAGGACAGCTCGGTCTCGGGACCCAGTACTTC
TRBJ2-3 - TRBV27 - CASSLRWAGTDTQYF TGTGCCAGCAGTTTAAGGTGGGCCGGCACAGATACGCAGTATTTT
TRBJ2-2 - TRBV15 - CATSRGGQNTGELFF TGTGCCACCAGCAGAGGGGGACAGAACACCGGGGAGCTGTTTTTT
TRBJ2-7 - TRBV28 TRBD2 CASSLLGTSGRSYEQYF TGTGCCAGCAGTTTACTCGGGACTAGCGGGAGGTCCTACGAGCAGTACTTC
TRBJ2-5 - TRBV5-1 - CASSLAASEQETQYF TGCGCCAGCAGCTTGGCGGCTAGCGAACAAGAGACCCAGTACTTC
TRBJ2-7 - TRBV15 TRBD1 CATSIYRGHNEQYF TGTGCCACCAGCATTTACAGGGGGCACAACGAGCAGTACTTC
TRBJ1-5 - TRBV2 - CASRGEGQPQHF TGTGCCAGCAGGGGAGAGGGTCAGCCCCAGCATTTT
TRBJ1-5 - TRBV10-3 - CAISDTGLPPQHF TGTGCCATCAGTGATACAGGGTTACCGCCCCAGCATTTT
TRBJ1-6 - TRBV28 TRBD1 CASSSTRGTGYNSPLHF TGTGCCAGCAGTTCAACCCGAGGGACAGGGTATAATTCACCCCTCCACTTT
TRBJ1-1 - TRBV5-5 TRBD1 CASRLGQVGTEAFF TGTGCCAGCAGGTTGGGACAGGTGGGCACTGAAGCTTTCTTT
TRBJ1-6 - TRBV27 TRBD1 CASSAVTGVSYNSPLHF TGTGCCAGCAGTGCCGTAACAGGGGTTTCCTATAATTCACCCCTCCACTTT
TRBJ1-2 once TRBV18 - CASSPSGEGDYGYTF TGTGCCAGCTCACCTTCAGGGGAAGGGGACTATGGCTACACCTTC
TRBJ2-7 - TRBV28 - CASSGGGLGKIQQYF TGTGCCAGCAGCGGGGGAGGACTCGGTAAAATACAGCAGTACTTC
TRBJ2-1 - TRBV29-1 TRBD2 CSVRGRALDEQFF TGCAGCGTTCGCGGGAGGGCCCTGGATGAGCAGTTCTTC
TRBJ2-5 - TRBV5-1 TRBD2 CASSRRLAGEETQYF TGCGCCAGCAGCCGCAGACTAGCGGGAGAAGAGACCCAGTACTTC
TRBJ1-2 - TRBV10-3 - CAIRRDQGYYGYTF TGTGCCATCAGAAGGGACCAGGGGTACTATGGCTACACCTTC
TRBJ1-1 - TRBV11-3 TRBD1 CASSPSGTDNTEAFF TGTGCCAGCAGCCCATCCGGGACAGACAACACTGAAGCTTTCTTT
TRBJ1-5 few TRBV5-8 TRBD1 CASSPGTVTSNQPQHF TGTGCCAGCAGCCCCGGGACAGTGACTAGCAATCAGCCCCAGCATTTT
TRBJ2-3 - TRBV19 - CATRPGSTDTQYF TGTGCCACCCGGCCGGGGAGCACAGATACGCAGTATTTT
TRBJ2-5 - TRBV6-2/TRBV6-3 - CASSYGHRVFQETQYF TGTGCCAGCAGTTATGGTCACAGGGTTTTCCAAGAGACCCAGTACTTC
TRBJ1-2 once TRBV19 TRBD1 CASSIIGTGDGYTF TGTGCCAGTAGTATAATCGGGACAGGGGATGGCTACACCTTC
TRBJ1-5 - TRBV28 - CASRTKRKPQHF TGTGCCAGCAGAACGAAGAGGAAGCCCCAGCATTTT
TRBJ1-5 - TRBV20-1 TRBD1 CSASPQGAPGQPQHF TGCAGTGCTAGTCCCCAGGGGGCGCCGGGGCAGCCCCAGCATTTT
TRBJ2-1 once TRBV12-3/TRBV12-4 - CASSFGGRNEQFF TGTGCCAGCAGTTTTGGGGGGAGGAATGAGCAGTTCTTC
TRBJ1-1 - TRBV7-3 - CASSATPSGTEAFF TGTGCCAGCAGCGCTACTCCATCGGGGACTGAAGCTTTCTTT
TRBJ2-7 - TRBV15 TRBD1 CATSKGVGTGTYEQYF TGTGCCACCAGCAAGGGGGTCGGGACAGGGACCTACGAGCAGTACTTC
TRBJ2-2 few TRBV3-1/TRBV3-2 TRBD2 CASSHSLAGGSAGELFF TGTGCCAGCAGCCATTCACTAGCGGGAGGATCAGCCGGGGAGCTGTTTTTT
TRBJ1-1 - TRBV6-5 TRBD1 CASSRDREKAFF TGTGCCAGCAGTCGGGACAGAGAAAAAGCTTTCTTT
TRBJ2-1 - TRBV10-3 TRBD1 CATQGANDNEQFF TGTGCCACCCAGGGGGCCAACGACAATGAGCAGTTCTTC
TRBJ1-1 - TRBV6-5 - CASSRGEGEAFF TGTGCCAGCAGTCGAGGGGAGGGGGAAGCTTTCTTT
TRBJ1-1 once TRBV19 - CASSTWFSPNTEAFF TGTGCCAGTAGTACTTGGTTTAGCCCGAACACTGAAGCTTTCTTT
TRBJ2-7 - TRBV28 TRBD1 CASTSGGYEQYF TGTGCCAGCACCTCAGGGGGCTACGAGCAGTACTTC
TRBJ2-5 - TRBV5-1 - CASSSGTSEETQYF TGCGCCAGCAGCTCTGGGACTTCGGAAGAGACCCAGTACTTC
TRBJ1-2 - TRBV5-1 - CASSPGEGGRGYTF TGCGCCAGCAGCCCTGGGGAGGGCGGACGTGGCTACACCTTC
TRBJ1-6 - TRBV11-2 - CASSLDPAGSLNSPLHF TGTGCCAGCAGCTTAGATCCTGCAGGGTCGTTGAATTCACCCCTCCACTTT
TRBJ2-5 - TRBV5-1 - CASSLLVGETQYF TGCGCCAGCAGCTTGCTAGTCGGGGAGACCCAGTACTTC
TRBJ1-2 few TRBV4-2 - CASSQAWRVWGYTF TGTGCCAGCAGCCAAGCCTGGCGGGTCTGGGGCTACACCTTC
TRBJ2-2 - TRBV7-3 TRBD2 CASSLLLAGTGELFF TGTGCCAGCAGCTTACTACTAGCGGGCACCGGGGAGCTGTTTTTT
TRBJ2-7 - TRBV5-1 TRBD2 CASKGSGLAGVGPYEQYF TGCGCCAGCAAAGGGTCCGGACTAGCGGGAGTGGGGCCTTACGAGCAGTACTTC
TRBJ1-5 - TRBV27 TRBD1 CASSARQGGSQPQHF TGTGCCAGCAGTGCCCGACAGGGGGGGAGTCAGCCCCAGCATTTT
TRBJ1-2 - TRBV7-9 TRBD1 CASSLGGQGGYGYTF TGTGCCAGCAGCTTAGGGGGACAGGGGGGCTATGGCTACACCTTC
TRBJ2-7 - TRBV3-1/TRBV3-2 - CASSQTTYEQYF TGTGCCAGCAGCCAGACTACCTACGAGCAGTACTTC
TRBJ2-7 - TRBV18 TRBD1 CASSPDRVLSEQYF TGTGCCAGCTCACCGGACAGGGTATTAAGCGAGCAGTACTTC
TRBJ2-5 - TRBV11-2 - CASSLPGETQYF TGTGCCAGCAGCTTACCGGGGGAGACCCAGTACTTC
TRBJ1-2 - TRBV19 - CATSGKNYYGYTF TGTGCCACCTCCGGGAAAAACTACTATGGCTACACCTTC
TRBJ2-5 - TRBV5-5 TRBD2 CASSLRLAGGRETQYF TGTGCCAGCAGCTTAAGACTAGCGGGAGGGCGGGAGACCCAGTACTTC
TRBJ2-3 - TRBV5-4 TRBD2 CASSLGLAGVTDTQYF TGTGCCAGCAGCTTGGGACTAGCGGGAGTTACAGATACGCAGTATTTT